What follows are 17 T cell receptor beta chains derived from one specimen sequenced in a study of monozygotic twins with inflammatory bowel disease. TCRdb re-called the 5' RACE reads and gives one entry per CDR3 protein, without DNA. The clone table shows more than 300,000 distinct CDR3 sequences, with the ten largest holding around 2.6%. Source material: blood. These receptor sequences come from a human donor with ulcerative colitis or Crohn's disease, or a healthy co-twin of an affected twin (not recorded which).

The chain combines TRBV11-2 with TRBJ1-2; the TCRdb call, TRBD1, lacks DNA for checking. The CDR3 is made up of 19 amino acids. Germline V gives CDR1 SGHAT, CDR2 FQNNGV. The CDR3 sequence is CASSLGPLGTELGDYGYTF.

The chain recombines TRBV18 with TRBJ2-7. The germline CDR1 and CDR2 sequences are KGHSH and LQKENI. This CDR3 has 12 residues. CDR3 residues: CASSPPGVEQYF. Variable domain in full (rest from reference TRBV18 and TRBJ2-7): NAGVMQNPRHLVRRRGQEARLRCSPMKGHSHVYWYRQLPEEGLKFMVYLQKENIIDESGMPKERFSAEFPKEGPSILRIQQVVRGDSAAYFCASSPPGVEQYFGPGTRLTVT.

The V gene is TRBV4-3, the J gene TRBJ2-3; the D call of TRBD1 rests on TCRdb alone, since no DNA is present to check it. From germline, CDR1 is LGHNA and CDR2 YSLEER. CDR3 length equals 15 residues. CDR3 amino acids: CASSLGTKSTDTQYF.

This chain links TRBV20-1 with TRBJ2-3. Germline V lookup: CDR1 DFQATT, CDR2 SNEGSKA (reference sequence). This CDR3 contains 12 residues. CDR3 sequence: CSAREVGDTQYF.

The chain recombines TRBV30 with TRBJ1-6. CDR3 length: 14 amino acids. Germline V gene data show CDR1 as GTSNPN and CDR2 as SVGIG (reference sequence). The CDR3 here is CAWSVNQGYSPLHF.

The chain carries TRBV4-3 and TRBJ2-2; with no DNA, the TCRdb D assignment of TRBD2 cannot be verified. CDR3 length: 16 residues. Germline V lookup: CDR1 LGHNA, CDR2 YSLEER. The chain's CDR3 is CASSPFLAGGTGELFF.

The chain recombines TRBV27 with TRBJ2-7. Germline V gene lookup returns CDR1 MNHEY and CDR2 SMNVEV (reference sequence). The CDR3 consists of 15 residues. The chain's CDR3 is CASSSGRTTRYEQYF.

The chain is built from TRBV6-5 and TRBJ1-2. This CDR3 has 13 residues. Germline V gives CDR1 MNHEY, CDR2 SVGAGI. The CDR3 reads CASSYSRSSGYTF.

The chain joins TRBV7-7 to TRBJ2-1. CDR1 SSHAT and CDR2 FNYEAQ come from the germline V gene (reference sequence). This CDR3 comprises 15 residues. CDR3 sequence reads: CASSLSGVSYNEQFF.

The chain is built from TRBV5-4 and TRBJ1-1; TCRdb names TRBD1, which stays unverified in the absence of DNA. CDR3 size: 12 residues. Germline assignment: CDR1 SGHNT and CDR2 YYREEE (reference sequence). The CDR3 spells CASSLRQGVAFF.

The chain carries TRBV20-1 and TRBJ2-1; absent DNA, TCRdb's TRBD2 call cannot be checked. The germline V gene has CDR1 DFQATT and CDR2 SNEGSKA (reference sequence). This CDR3 has 18 amino acids. This CDR3 is CSARDLGTSGGLGDEQFF.

V usage is TRBV5-6 and J usage is TRBJ2-3; without DNA, the TCRdb call of TRBD1 cannot be checked. Germline CDR1 and CDR2: SGHDT and YYEEEE. This CDR3 contains 13 residues. Here the CDR3 reads CASSLKGPDTQYF.

The chain carries TRBV5-1 and TRBJ2-7. Germline V CDR1 and CDR2: SGHRS, YFSETQ. The CDR3 runs to 14 residues. The chain's CDR3 is CASSLEWSDGEQYF.

CDR3 protein: CSAVERGPTDTQYF. This rearrangement joins TRBV20-1 to TRBJ2-3; with no DNA, the TCRdb D assignment of TRBD1 cannot be verified. The CDR3 consists of 14 residues. The germline gives CDR1 DFQATT, CDR2 SNEGSKA (reference sequence).

J is TRBJ2-5 and V is TRBV5-1; TCRdb names TRBD1, which stays unverified in the absence of DNA. Germline V gene lookup returns CDR1 SGHRS and CDR2 YFSETQ. CDR3 length: 14 amino acids. CDR3 sequence: CASSLAQGRETQYF. Full variable domain (remainder filled in from reference TRBV5-1 and TRBJ2-5): KAGVTQTPRYLIKTRGQQVTLSCSPISGHRSVSWYQQTPGQGLQFLFEYFSETQRNKGNFPGRFSGRQFSNSRSEMNVSTLELGDSALYLCASSLAQGRETQYFGPGTRLLVL.

The chain carries TRBV7-9 and TRBJ2-4; TCRdb indicates TRBD2, and absent DNA this call remains unverified. The CDR3 length is 14 residues. The germline gives CDR1 SEHNR, CDR2 FQNEAQ (reference sequence). CDR3: CASSEGPHLNIQYF. The full variable domain, completed using reference TRBV7-9 and TRBJ2-4, is DTGVSQNPRHKITKRGQNVTFRCDPISEHNRLYWYRQTLGQGPEFLTYFQNEAQLEKSRLLSDRFSAERPKGSFSTLEIQRTEQGDSAMYLCASSEGPHLNIQYFGAGTRLSVL.

This CDR3 reads CASSPPLDTEAFF. The rearrangement uses TRBV4-2 and TRBJ1-1; checking the TCRdb D call of TRBD1 is not possible without DNA. In germline, CDR1 is LGHNA, CDR2 YNFKEQ. The CDR3 runs to 13 residues.